The rows below give T cell receptor beta chains drawn from one sample of a study of blood T cell repertoires in COVID-19. Produced via immunoSEQ multiplex PCR; TCRdb's table is partial and in-frame only. The sample lists under 300,000 clones, 87% occurring once. Sequences were obtained from PBMCs or T cells enriched from blood (not recorded which). These receptors were collected from a woman in her thirties with acute COVID-19. CDR3s include the opening cysteine and the closing phenylalanine or tryptophan. A D gene is named only where the DNA matches it firmly. For some rows the clone size is stated as once, few or many, or as a class when expanded; others skip it.

>TRBJ2-7|-|-|TRBV5-6
TGTGCCAGCAGCTTCTATAGGGGGAGCTCCTACGAGCAGTACTTC
CASSFYRGSSYEQYF
>TRBJ2-2|-|-|TRBV7-3
TGTGCCAGCAGCTTAAGGGGTGGGGACTTACACACCGGGGAGCTGTTTTTT
CASSLRGGDLHTGELFF
>TRBJ2-7|-|-|TRBV7-9
TGTGCCAGCAGCGCCGCAGGGGTCTCCTACGAGCAGTACTTC
CASSAAGVSYEQYF
>TRBJ2-5|-|-|TRBV3-1/TRBV3-2
TGTGCCAGCAGCCAAACCCGCGGAGGGGGCTACCAAGAGACCCAGTACTTC
CASSQTRGGGYQETQYF
>TRBJ1-2|-|-|TRBV16
TGTGCCAGCAGCCAATCCTCTATCTATGGCTACACCTTC
CASSQSSIYGYTF
>TRBJ2-3|-|TRBD2|TRBV14
TGTGCCAGCAGCCAAGACCGGACTAGCGGGAGGTCTAACACAGATACGCAGTATTTT
CASSQDRTSGRSNTDTQYF
>TRBJ2-7|-|-|TRBV6-5
TGTGCCAGCAGTAGGACAGATAGGATGGGGCACGAGCAGTACTTC
CASSRTDRMGHEQYF
>TRBJ2-7|-|TRBD1|TRBV30
TGTGCCTGGGGACAGGATCCCTACGAGCAGTACTTC
CAWGQDPYEQYF
>TRBJ1-5|-|TRBD1|TRBV24-1
TGTGCCACCAGTGATTCGATACAGGGGAATCAGCCCCAGCATTTT
CATSDSIQGNQPQHF
>TRBJ2-7|-|TRBD1|TRBV3-1/TRBV3-2
TGTGCCAGCAGCCCCGGACAGGTGGGGTACGAGCAGTACTTC
CASSPGQVGYEQYF
>TRBJ2-5|-|-|TRBV2
TGTGCCAGCAGTGAGTGGGGCAGGGGTCCTCGAGAGACCCAGTACTTC
CASSEWGRGPRETQYF
>TRBJ2-7|-|TRBD2|TRBV19
TGTGCCAGTAGTGCGGGGGGGCCTTTGGAGCAGTACTTC
CASSAGGPLEQYF
>TRBJ1-4|-|-|TRBV5-8
TGTGCCAGCAGCTTTCCGTACGGGGTGGATGAAAAACTGTTTTTT
CASSFPYGVDEKLFF
>TRBJ1-5|-|-|TRBV28
TGTGCCAGCAGTTTATTTATAGCTCGACCCCGCAATCAGCCCCAGCATTTT
CASSLFIARPRNQPQHF
>TRBJ2-1|few|-|TRBV5-1
TGCGCCAGCAGCTTGGCGGCGGGACCCGCCTACAATGAGCAGTTCTTC
CASSLAAGPAYNEQFF
>TRBJ2-5|-|-|TRBV3-1/TRBV3-2
TGTGCCAGCAGCCCGGACGGTCGGGATTGGGGAGAGACCCAGTACTTC
CASSPDGRDWGETQYF
>TRBJ1-2|once|-|TRBV7-9
TGTGCCAGCAGCCAAACCCCCAGGGACTCCATCTATGGCTACACCTTC
CASSQTPRDSIYGYTF
>TRBJ1-2|once|-|TRBV7-9
TGTGCCAGCAGCGCGACAGATGGCTACACCTTC
CASSATDGYTF
>TRBJ2-5|-|-|TRBV10-3
TGTGCCATCAGTGAGTCGGGGCGGGGATACCAAGAGACCCAGTACTTC
CAISESGRGYQETQYF
>TRBJ1-1|-|-|TRBV6-1
TGTGCCAGCAGTGAATCCCACAGGAACACTGAAGCTTTCTTT
CASSESHRNTEAFF
>TRBJ1-4|-|-|TRBV10-2
TGCGCCAGCAGTGAGTCGAGCGTGGCTAATGAAAAACTGTTTTTT
CASSESSVANEKLFF
>TRBJ1-2|-|TRBD1|TRBV4-1
TGCGCCAGCAGCTTCCGGACAGGGGGGCATGGCTACACCTTC
CASSFRTGGHGYTF
>TRBJ2-1|-|-|TRBV10-3
TGTGCCATCACCCCGAAGGCGGCGAATGAGCAGTTCTTC
CAITPKAANEQFF
>TRBJ1-2|-|-|TRBV27
TGTGCCAGCAGTAGCGACAGGAGCCATGGCTACACCTTC
CASSSDRSHGYTF
>TRBJ2-1|once|-|TRBV5-1
TGCGCCAGCAGAGGATGGACTACCGACTACAATGAGCAGTTCTTC
CASRGWTTDYNEQFF
>TRBJ1-4|-|TRBD1|TRBV19
TGTGCCAGTAGTACAACAGGGGCGGGGGAAAAACTGTTTTTT
CASSTTGAGEKLFF
>TRBJ2-7|few|-|TRBV7-9
TGTGCCAGCAAGCGGGCTAGCTCCTACGAGCAGTACTTC
CASKRASSYEQYF
>TRBJ2-6|-|TRBD1|TRBV29-1
TGCAGCGCTGGGGGGACAGGGATCTCTGGGGCCAACGTCCTGACTTTC
CSAGGTGISGANVLTF
>TRBJ1-1|-|TRBD1|TRBV5-6
TGTGCCAGCAGCTTGTGGGACAGGGTCCAGGGAGCTTTCTTT
CASSLWDRVQGAFF
>TRBJ2-2|-|-|TRBV2
TGTGCCAGCATTGCAGGACATCTTACCGGGGAGCTGTTTTTT
CASIAGHLTGELFF
>TRBJ2-7|-|-|TRBV28
TGTGCCAGCAGTTTAAGCCCAAGCTCCTACGAGCAGTACTTC
CASSLSPSSYEQYF
>TRBJ2-7|-|TRBD1|TRBV3-1/TRBV3-2
TGTGCCAGCAGCCAAGGGACAGGGGGTAACTACGAGCAGTACTTC
CASSQGTGGNYEQYF
>TRBJ2-7|-|-|TRBV20-1
TGCAGTGCTAGGGACTTCGAGCAGTACTTC
CSARDFEQYF
>TRBJ1-5|-|TRBD1|TRBV28
TGTGCCAGCAGTAGCCTTACCGGGACAGGGTTACATCAGCCCCAGCATTTT
CASSSLTGTGLHQPQHF
>TRBJ1-3|-|TRBD1|TRBV6-5
TGTGCCAGCAGTTCGGGACAGGGGGCTGGGGGAAACACCATATATTTT
CASSSGQGAGGNTIYF
>TRBJ2-1|few|-|TRBV10-3
TGTGCCATCAGTAGGGACAACAATGAGCAGTTCTTC
CAISRDNNEQFF
>TRBJ1-2|-|-|TRBV30
TGTGCCTGGGGAACAGCAAACTATGGCTACACCTTC
CAWGTANYGYTF
>TRBJ1-1|few|TRBD1|TRBV29-1
TGCAGCGTACAGGGGGCGAACACTGAAGCTTTCTTT
CSVQGANTEAFF
>TRBJ1-2|once|-|TRBV27
TGTGCCAGCAGTCTACGGGGTGGAGTTGGCTACACCTTC
CASSLRGGVGYTF
>TRBJ1-1|-|TRBD1|TRBV28
TGTGCCAGCAGGGGACAGGGGCACCCGAACACTGAAGCTTTCTTT
CASRGQGHPNTEAFF
>TRBJ2-7|-|-|TRBV21-1
TGTGCCAGCAGCGCTCACAGGGGGCTTACGGACGAAGTTGGGTGTGTCCTGGAGTACGAGCAGTACTTC
CASSAHRGLTDEVGCVLEYEQYF
>TRBJ1-4|-|-|TRBV5-1
TGCGCCAGCAGCTTGGATGGCTCATGGAGGGAAAAACTGTTTTTT
CASSLDGSWREKLFF
>TRBJ2-3|-|-|TRBV3-1/TRBV3-2
TGTGCCAGCAGCCAAGACGGCGACAGGACATTCACAGATACGCAGTATTTT
CASSQDGDRTFTDTQYF
>TRBJ2-7|-|TRBD1|TRBV7-2
TGTGCCAGCAGCAAGGGGGACAGAACCTACGAGCAGTACTTC
CASSKGDRTYEQYF
>TRBJ2-3|few|-|TRBV6-2/TRBV6-3
TGTGCCAGCAGTCCAACTGGTAGCACAGATACGCAGTATTTT
CASSPTGSTDTQYF
>TRBJ2-7|-|-|TRBV19
TGTGCCAGTAGCCCCGGACAGTGGTACGAGCAGTACTTC
CASSPGQWYEQYF
>TRBJ2-2|-|TRBD2|TRBV9
TGTGCCAGCAGCATCCGACCTAGCGGAATGAATGCCGGGGAGCTGTTTTTT
CASSIRPSGMNAGELFF
>TRBJ2-7|-|TRBD1|TRBV18
TGTGCCAGCTCGAGAACAGGGGCGCTTACTAGCTCCTACGAGCAGTACTTC
CASSRTGALTSSYEQYF